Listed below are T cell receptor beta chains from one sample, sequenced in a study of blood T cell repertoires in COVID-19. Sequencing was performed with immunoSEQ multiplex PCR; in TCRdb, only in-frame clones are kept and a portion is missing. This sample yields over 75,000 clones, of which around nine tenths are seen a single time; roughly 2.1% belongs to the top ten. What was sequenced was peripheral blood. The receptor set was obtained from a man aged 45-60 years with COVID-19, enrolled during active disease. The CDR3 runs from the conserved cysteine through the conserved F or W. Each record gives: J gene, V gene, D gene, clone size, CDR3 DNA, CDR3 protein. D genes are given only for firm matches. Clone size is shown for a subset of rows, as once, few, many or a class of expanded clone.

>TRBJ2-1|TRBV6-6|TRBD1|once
TGTGCCAGCAGTTACCGGGGACAGGGGGCCGACAATGAGCAGTTCTTC
CASSYRGQGADNEQFF
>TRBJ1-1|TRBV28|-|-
TGTGCCAGCAGTTCCGGGCAGGGTCCTGAAGCTTTCTTT
CASSSGQGPEAFF
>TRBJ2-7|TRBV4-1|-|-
TGCGCCAGCAGCTCGCAGCAGGCCCGGATGGCCTACGAGCAGTACTTC
CASSSQQARMAYEQYF
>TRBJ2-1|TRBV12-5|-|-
TGTGCTAGTGGTTTGCAGGGATTCGATGAGCAGTTCTTC
CASGLQGFDEQFF
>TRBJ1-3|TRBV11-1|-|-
TGTGCCAGCAGCCCCCAGGAAACTGGAAACACCATATATTTT
CASSPQETGNTIYF
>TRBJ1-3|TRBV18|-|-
TGTGCCAGCTCACCACCGAACAGGGCCCCTGGAAACACCATATATTTT
CASSPPNRAPGNTIYF
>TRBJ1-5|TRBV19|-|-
TGTGCCAGTAGTATAGTTACACCAAGCAATCAGCCCCAGCATTTT
CASSIVTPSNQPQHF
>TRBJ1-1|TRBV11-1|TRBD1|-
TGTGCCAGCAGCTTAGGACACAACAGGGGCGACACTGAAGCTTTCTTT
CASSLGHNRGDTEAFF
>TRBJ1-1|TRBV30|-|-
TGTGCCTGGAGGTATTCTGGCGGGAACACTGAAGCTTTCTTT
CAWRYSGGNTEAFF
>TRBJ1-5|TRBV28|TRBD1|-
TGTGCCAGCAGCCGAAGCCCGGACAGGGTGAGGGGTTCGGGCAATCAGCCCCAGCATTTT
CASSRSPDRVRGSGNQPQHF
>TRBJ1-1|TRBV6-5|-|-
TGTGCCAGCAGTTTAAACAGGTTGGGGGAAGCTTTCTTT
CASSLNRLGEAFF
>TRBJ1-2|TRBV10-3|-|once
TGTGCCATCAGTGAGTCAGGGGGATATGGCTACACCTTC
CAISESGGYGYTF
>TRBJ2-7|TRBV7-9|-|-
TGTGCCAGTTCCGACCGGAGCTCCTACGAGCAGTACTTC
CASSDRSSYEQYF
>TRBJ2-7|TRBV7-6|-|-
TGTGCCAGCAGCCCCTCCCCAGGCTACGAGCAGTACTTC
CASSPSPGYEQYF
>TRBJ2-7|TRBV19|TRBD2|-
TGTGCCAGTAGTATCGGACTAGCGGGTGATCAGACCTACGAGCAGTACTTC
CASSIGLAGDQTYEQYF
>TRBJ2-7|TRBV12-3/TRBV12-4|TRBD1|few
TGTGCCAGCAGTGTCCCGGGACAGGGTCAGTACTTC
CASSVPGQGQYF
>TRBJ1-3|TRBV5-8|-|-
TGTGCCAGCCTAAACAACTGGAGCTCTGGAAACACCATATATTTT
CASLNNWSSGNTIYF
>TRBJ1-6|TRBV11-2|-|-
TGTGCCAGCAGCTTAGTTCCCCAGGTTGTTCACCTCCACTTT
CASSLVPQVVHLHF
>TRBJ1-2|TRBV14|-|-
TGTGCCAGCAGCCAAGATCAGCGCCGGAGGGGGGGCTATGGCTACACCTTC
CASSQDQRRRGGYGYTF
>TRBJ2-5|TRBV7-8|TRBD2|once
TGTGCCAGCAGTTCCCCGAGGGGGGCTAGCGGGGGGACAATCCAAGAGACCCAGTACTTC
CASSSPRGASGGTIQETQYF
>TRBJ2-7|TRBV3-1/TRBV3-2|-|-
TGTGCCAGCAGCCAGGCTTGGCGTCGGGGAAGTGAGCAGTACTTC
CASSQAWRRGSEQYF
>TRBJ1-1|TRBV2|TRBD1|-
TGTGCCAGCAAGGGACAGGGGATGAACACTGAAGCTTTCTTT
CASKGQGMNTEAFF
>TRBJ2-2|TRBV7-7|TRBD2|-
TGTGCTAGCAGCGTCCTAGCGGGGAACACCGGGGAGCTGTTTTTT
CASSVLAGNTGELFF
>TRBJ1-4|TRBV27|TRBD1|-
TGTGCCAGCAGTTCTCGGACAGGGCGAAAACTGTTTTTT
CASSSRTGRKLFF
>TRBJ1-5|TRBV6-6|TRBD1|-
TGTGCCAGCTGGGGGCAGGGGGCGATTCAGCCCCAGCATTTT
CASWGQGAIQPQHF
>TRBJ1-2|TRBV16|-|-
TGTGCCAGCAGCCACTCACAGGCATCCTATGGCTACACCTTC
CASSHSQASYGYTF
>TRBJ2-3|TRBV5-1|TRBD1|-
TGCGCCAGCAGCATGGACGTGACAGGGCATTTGCAGTATTTT
CASSMDVTGHLQYF
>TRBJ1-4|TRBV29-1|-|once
TGCAGCGCGAACAGAGCAACTAATGAAAAACTGTTTTTT
CSANRATNEKLFF
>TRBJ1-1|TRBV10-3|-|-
TGTGCCATCAGCACAGGGTTCAGTGAAGCTTTCTTT
CAISTGFSEAFF
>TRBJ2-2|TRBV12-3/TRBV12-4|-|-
TGTGCCAGCAGCCAAGGGGTTCCGGAGCTGTTTTTT
CASSQGVPELFF
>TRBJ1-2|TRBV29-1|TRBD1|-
TGCAGCGTTGATTTATCACAGGGGGCTTACTATGGCTACACCTTC
CSVDLSQGAYYGYTF
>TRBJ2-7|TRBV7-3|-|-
TGTGCCAGCAGCTTAACGGGGGGCTCCTACGAGCAGTACTTC
CASSLTGGSYEQYF
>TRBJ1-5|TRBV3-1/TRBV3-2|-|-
TGTGCCAGCAGCCCAGGGCGGAACCAGCCCCAGCATTTT
CASSPGRNQPQHF
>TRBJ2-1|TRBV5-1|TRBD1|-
TGCGCCAGCAGCTTGGACGGACAGGGGATGGTTGAGCAGTTCTTC
CASSLDGQGMVEQFF
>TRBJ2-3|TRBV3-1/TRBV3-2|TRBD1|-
TGTGCCAGCAGCCCGGGGACAGGGGGGGATACGCAGTATTTT
CASSPGTGGDTQYF
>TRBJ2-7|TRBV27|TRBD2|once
TGTGCCAGCAGTTCCGCGGGGGGGGCGATCTACGAGCAGTACTTC
CASSSAGGAIYEQYF
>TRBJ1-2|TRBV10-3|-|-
TGTGCCATCAGTGAGACCGGGGTCCGTGGAGAACCTACAAACTATGGCTACACCTTC
CAISETGVRGEPTNYGYTF
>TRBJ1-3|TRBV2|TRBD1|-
TGTGCCAGCAGTACAAGGACAGGGGCGGCTGGAAACACCATATATTTT
CASSTRTGAAGNTIYF
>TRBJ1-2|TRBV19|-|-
TGTGCCAGTAGTGTCGACTTTAACTATGGCTACACCTTC
CASSVDFNYGYTF
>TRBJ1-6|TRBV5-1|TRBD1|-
TGCGCCAGCAGCTGGAGGACAGGGGGAAGCAATTCACCCCTCCACTTT
CASSWRTGGSNSPLHF
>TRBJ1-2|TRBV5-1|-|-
TGCGCCAGCAGCCCTGACAGATTCTATGGCTACACCTTC
CASSPDRFYGYTF
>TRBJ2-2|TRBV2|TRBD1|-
TGTGCCAGCAGTGCCGGGACAGGGGGAGGTCGAATCGGGGAGCTGTTTTTT
CASSAGTGGGRIGELFF
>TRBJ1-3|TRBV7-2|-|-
TGTGCCAGCAGCTTAAGGCAGCGTTCTGGAAACATCATATATTTT
CASSLRQRSGNIIYF
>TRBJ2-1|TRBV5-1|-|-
TGCGCCAGCAGCTGGAGGGGTGAGCAGTTCTTC
CASSWRGEQFF
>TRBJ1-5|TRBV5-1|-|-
TGCGCCAGCAGCTTGTCAGGCCTGGATAGCAATCAGCCCCAGCATTTT
CASSLSGLDSNQPQHF
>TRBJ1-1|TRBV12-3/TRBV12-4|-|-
TGTGCCAGCAGAGAAGGGGTGAACACTGAAGCTTTCTTT
CASREGVNTEAFF
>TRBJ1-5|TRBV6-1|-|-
TGTGCCAGCAGTGAAGGTTCGAGAGGCAATCAGCCCCAGCATTTT
CASSEGSRGNQPQHF
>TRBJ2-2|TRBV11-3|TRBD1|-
TGTGCCAGCAGAATGACAGGGGGCACCGGGGAGCTGTTTTTT
CASRMTGGTGELFF
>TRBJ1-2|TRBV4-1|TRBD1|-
TGCGCCAGCAGCCAAGAACAGGGGTATGGCTACACCTTC
CASSQEQGYGYTF
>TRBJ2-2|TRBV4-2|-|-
TGTGCCAGCAGCCAAGAAAAACTCACCGGGGAGCTGTTTTTT
CASSQEKLTGELFF
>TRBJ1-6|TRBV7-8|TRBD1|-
TGTGCCAGCAGCCCCCAGGGGGCCCAGAATTCACCCCTCCACTTT
CASSPQGAQNSPLHF
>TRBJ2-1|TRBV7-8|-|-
TGTGCCAGCAGCCCGGGACAGCGGGTACCTTACAATGAGCAGTTCTTC
CASSPGQRVPYNEQFF
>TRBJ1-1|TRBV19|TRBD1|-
TGTGCCAGTACCCCCGACAGGGCCATGAACACTGAAGCTTTCTTT
CASTPDRAMNTEAFF
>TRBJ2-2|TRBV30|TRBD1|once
TGTGCCTGGAGTTTTAACAGGGGGGATTTCCGGACCGGGGAGCTGTTTTTT
CAWSFNRGDFRTGELFF
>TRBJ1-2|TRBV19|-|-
TGTGCCAGTAGTATAAACCACGGGGATGGCTACACCTTC
CASSINHGDGYTF
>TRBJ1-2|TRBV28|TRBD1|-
TGTGCCAGCAGTTGGGGACAGGGCTATGGCTACACCTTC
CASSWGQGYGYTF
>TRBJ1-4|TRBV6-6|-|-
TGTGCCAGCAGTTACTCGGAGAGCGCCACTAATGAAAAACTGTTTTTT
CASSYSESATNEKLFF
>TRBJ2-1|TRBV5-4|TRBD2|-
TGTGCCAGCAGCTTGGTTTCCGGGGGGTCCTACAATGAGCAGTTCTTC
CASSLVSGGSYNEQFF
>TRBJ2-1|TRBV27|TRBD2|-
TGTGCCAGCAGTCCTAGCGGGGGCCTTTACAATGAGCAGTTCTTC
CASSPSGGLYNEQFF